A selection of T cell receptor beta chains follows, all from one sample in a study of cytomegalovirus exposure and HLA in healthy donors. Libraries were prepared by immunoSEQ multiplex PCR; TCRdb keeps only in-frame clonotypes and omits some of them. The sample lists 95,000 to 150,000 clones; under 80% were seen once. The source material was PBMCs. These receptors originate from a woman aged 55-69 years in good health and CMV-seropositive. Both conserved end residues are part of each CDR3. Each record gives: V gene, clone size, D gene, J gene, CDR3 protein, CDR3 DNA. D genes are given only for firm matches. Clone size, where shown, is once, few, many, or a class for clones that have expanded.

>TRBV18|-|-|TRBJ2-5
CASSLGRGGADEETQYF
TGTGCCAGCTCACTGGGGCGAGGCGGGGCCGACGAAGAGACCCAGTACTTC
>TRBV19|-|-|TRBJ1-3
CASSTQGNTIYF
TGTGCCAGTAGTACTCAGGGAAACACCATATATTTT
>TRBV5-1|-|TRBD2|TRBJ2-5
CASSSSFISTSGQETQYF
TGCGCCAGCAGCTCATCCTTTATTTCGACTAGCGGACAAGAGACCCAGTACTTC
>TRBV5-8|-|TRBD1|TRBJ2-5
CASSLQGATGETQYF
TGTGCCAGCAGTTTACAGGGGGCTACTGGGGAGACCCAGTACTTC
>TRBV5-1|-|TRBD1|TRBJ2-3
CASSLAGQGVDTQYF
TGCGCCAGCAGCTTGGCGGGACAGGGGGTGGATACGCAGTATTTT
>TRBV11-2|-|TRBD2|TRBJ2-2
CASSLISGSVNTGELFF
TGTGCCAGCAGCTTAATCAGCGGGAGTGTCAACACCGGGGAGCTGTTTTTT
>TRBV2|few|-|TRBJ1-2
CASRPGTTYGYTF
TGTGCCAGCAGACCGGGGACAACGTATGGCTACACCTTC
>TRBV11-2|few|TRBD1|TRBJ1-2
CASSLGQGALGYTF
TGTGCCAGCAGCCTAGGACAGGGGGCGTTGGGCTACACCTTC
>TRBV7-2|-|-|TRBJ1-1
CASSLAPGMNTEAFF
TGTGCCAGCAGCTTAGCGCCAGGGATGAACACTGAAGCTTTCTTT
>TRBV4-1|-|TRBD1|TRBJ1-1
CASSQGFRGVYTEAFF
TGCGCCAGCAGCCAAGGTTTCAGGGGGGTATATACTGAAGCTTTCTTT
>TRBV2|-|-|TRBJ1-1
CASSSGAVNTEAFF
TGTGCCAGCAGTTCTGGGGCGGTGAACACTGAAGCTTTCTTT
>TRBV7-2|-|-|TRBJ2-1
CASSLGTPRYNEQFF
TGTGCCAGCAGCTTAGGCACCCCCCGGTACAATGAGCAGTTCTTC
>TRBV7-9|-|TRBD2|TRBJ2-1
CASSLQGLAGGLHNEQFF
TGTGCCAGCAGCTTACAGGGACTAGCGGGGGGGCTACACAATGAGCAGTTCTTC
>TRBV7-9|few|-|TRBJ1-3
CASSQGVDSGNTIYF
TGTGCCAGCAGCCAAGGGGTAGACTCTGGAAACACCATATATTTT
>TRBV7-2|-|TRBD2|TRBJ2-1
CASSSQPGGFSYNEQFF
TGTGCCAGCAGCTCACAACCGGGAGGGTTCTCCTACAATGAGCAGTTCTTC
>TRBV29-1|-|-|TRBJ2-1
CSVAANPGSLRYNEQFF
TGCAGCGTTGCTGCTAACCCGGGTTCCTTGCGTTACAATGAGCAGTTCTTC
>TRBV19|few|-|TRBJ2-2
CASAGNTGELFF
TGTGCCAGTGCCGGGAACACCGGGGAGCTGTTTTTT
>TRBV4-3|-|-|TRBJ2-4
CASSLLVGAKNIQYF
TGCGCCAGCAGCCTCCTCGTCGGGGCCAAAAACATTCAGTACTTC
>TRBV11-1|-|-|TRBJ2-1
CASSLASGMNEQFF
TGTGCCAGCAGCTTAGCTTCGGGGATGAATGAGCAGTTCTTC
>TRBV19|-|TRBD1|TRBJ1-2
CASSIVADRDYGYTF
TGTGCCAGTAGTATAGTCGCGGACAGGGATTATGGCTACACCTTC
>TRBV4-3|-|TRBD1|TRBJ2-7
CASSSWTGGEQYF
TGCGCCAGCAGCTCGTGGACAGGGGGCGAGCAGTACTTC
>TRBV5-1|few|TRBD2|TRBJ2-1
CASSSSWGGVNNEQFF
TGCGCCAGCAGCTCATCGTGGGGGGGAGTTAACAATGAGCAGTTCTTC
>TRBV4-3|-|-|TRBJ2-1
CASSLNQGNEQFF
TGCGCCAGCAGCTTAAACCAGGGGAATGAGCAGTTCTTC
>TRBV2|once|TRBD1|TRBJ1-5
CASSADRPNNQPQHF
TGTGCCAGCAGCGCGGACAGGCCCAACAATCAGCCCCAGCATTTT
>TRBV7-8|-|TRBD2|TRBJ2-1
CASSLEAGAYNEQFF
TGTGCCAGCAGCTTAGAAGCGGGAGCCTACAATGAGCAGTTCTTC
>TRBV6-5|few|-|TRBJ1-1
CASSYSRGGGSRRAFF
TGTGCCAGCAGTTACTCGAGGGGGGGCGGGTCTCGCCGAGCTTTCTTT
>TRBV2|-|TRBD1|TRBJ1-2
CASREGQVDGYTF
TGTGCCAGCAGGGAGGGACAGGTCGATGGCTACACCTTC
>TRBV19|-|-|TRBJ1-2
CASTRSSGQQNLYGYTF
TGTGCCAGTACCCGAAGTTCCGGACAGCAAAACCTCTATGGCTACACCTTC
>TRBV11-2|-|TRBD1|TRBJ1-2
CASSFDSTGLNYGYTF
TGTGCCAGCAGCTTTGATTCGACAGGGCTAAACTATGGCTACACCTTC
>TRBV19|-|TRBD1|TRBJ1-5
CASSPQGDQPQHF
TGTGCCAGTAGTCCGCAGGGGGATCAGCCCCAGCATTTT
>TRBV6-5|-|-|TRBJ1-3
CASSYSRGSGNTIYF
TGTGCCAGCAGTTACTCCAGGGGATCTGGAAACACCATATATTTT
>TRBV19|once|TRBD2|TRBJ2-5
CASTIRLAGPSEQYF
TGTGCCAGTACCATAAGACTAGCGGGACCTTCGGAGCAGTACTTC
>TRBV11-1|-|TRBD2|TRBJ2-3
CASSFSSGRTDTQYF
TGTGCCAGCAGCTTCTCTAGCGGGAGAACAGATACGCAGTATTTT
>TRBV30|-|-|TRBJ1-5
CAWSVRGLGTHQPQHF
TGTGCCTGGAGTGTACGCGGACTCGGAACTCATCAGCCCCAGCATTTT
>TRBV30|few|-|TRBJ1-2
CAWISLLGDGYTF
TGTGCCTGGATAAGTCTTTTAGGGGATGGCTACACCTTC
>TRBV6-1|-|TRBD1|TRBJ1-4
CASSEARRQGQEKLFF
TGTGCCAGCAGTGAAGCCAGGAGACAGGGCCAGGAAAAACTGTTTTTT
>TRBV4-3|-|TRBD1|TRBJ2-4
CASSQGQGKNIQYF
TGCGCCAGCAGCCAGGGACAGGGGAAAAACATTCAGTACTTC
>TRBV7-7|-|-|TRBJ2-7
CASSLGTGFVYEQYF
TGTGCTAGCAGCTTAGGAACAGGGTTCGTCTACGAGCAGTACTTC
>TRBV5-1|-|TRBD2|TRBJ2-4
CASSLGTSLTNIQYF
TGCGCCAGCAGCTTGGGGACTAGCCTTACAAACATTCAGTACTTC
>TRBV29-1|-|-|TRBJ1-2
CSVEDPISGGYTF
TGCAGCGTTGAAGATCCCATATCAGGGGGCTACACCTTC
>TRBV19|-|TRBD1|TRBJ1-4
CASSTQGQGRGGEKLFF
TGTGCCAGTAGTACCCAGGGACAGGGAAGAGGTGGTGAAAAACTGTTTTTT
>TRBV29-1|-|TRBD2|TRBJ2-1
CSVESPTSGGAYEQFF
TGCAGCGTTGAGTCCCCCACTAGCGGGGGGGCCTATGAGCAGTTCTTC
>TRBV9|-|-|TRBJ2-5
CASSVDPEGLPRYF
TGTGCCAGCAGCGTAGATCCCGAGGGCCTTCCCCGGTACTTC
>TRBV11-2|-|TRBD2|TRBJ2-7
CASSLAAGGEYF
TGTGCCAGCAGCTTAGCAGCGGGAGGCGAGTACTTC
>TRBV29-1|-|TRBD1|TRBJ2-1
CSVTGGDLTLFF
TGCAGCGTAACAGGGGGCGATTTAACCTTGTTCTTC
>TRBV7-6|-|-|TRBJ2-2
CASSLSSPGELFF
TGTGCCAGCAGCTTATCGAGCCCCGGGGAGCTGTTTTTT
>TRBV9|-|-|TRBJ2-2
CASTPRDDTGELFF
TGTGCCAGCACCCCCAGGGATGACACCGGGGAGCTGTTTTTT
>TRBV7-2|-|TRBD2|TRBJ2-5
CASSWGAGGGAQETQYF
TGTGCCAGCAGCTGGGGAGCGGGCGGGGGGGCCCAAGAGACCCAGTACTTC
>TRBV18|-|-|TRBJ2-3
CASSPNRVDTQYF
TGTGCCAGCTCACCGAACAGGGTGGATACGCAGTATTTT
>TRBV2|-|-|TRBJ1-2
CASRDRWGYTF
TGTGCCAGCAGAGATCGGTGGGGCTACACCTTC